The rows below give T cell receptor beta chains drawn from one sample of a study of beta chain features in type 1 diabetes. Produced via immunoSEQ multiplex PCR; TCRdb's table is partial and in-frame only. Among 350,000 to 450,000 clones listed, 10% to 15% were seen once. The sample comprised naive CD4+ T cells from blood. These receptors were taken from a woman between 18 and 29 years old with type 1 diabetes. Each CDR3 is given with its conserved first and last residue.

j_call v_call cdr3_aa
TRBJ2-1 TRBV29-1 CSVLTQGISDEQFF
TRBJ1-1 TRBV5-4 CASSNRSSSNTEAFF
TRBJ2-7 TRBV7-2 CASSTSGGNYEQYF
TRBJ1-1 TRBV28 CASNRGRVNTEAFF
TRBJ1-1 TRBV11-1 CASSSGTGGTEAFF
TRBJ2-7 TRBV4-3 CASSHDTSGRREVREQYF
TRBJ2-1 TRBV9 CASSARLAAYNEQFF
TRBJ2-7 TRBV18 CASSPTGYEQYF
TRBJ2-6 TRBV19 CASRSRQGIVSGANVLTF
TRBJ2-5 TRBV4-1 CASSQDFRPGGVETQYF
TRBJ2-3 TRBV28 CASSPREGRTQYF
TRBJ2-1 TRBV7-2 CASSLRTSGSSYNEQFF
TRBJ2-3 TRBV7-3 CASSLGLAPVTDTQYF